Following are 23 T cell receptor beta chains from one sample sequenced in a study of early T cells in non-severe SARS-CoV-2 infection. MiXCR, applied by TCRdb to the 5' RACE reads, yields one record per CDR3 protein. The sample yields some 60,000 distinct CDR3 sequences, more than 8.5% seen once. The sequencing input was whole blood. These receptors originate from an adult who was a healthcare worker with PCR-confirmed SARS-CoV-2 infection or an uninfected control (not recorded which).

This clonotype was picked up many times. This chain connects TRBV12-3 or TRBV12-4 to TRBJ2-1, with D hard to call. The V end lost 3 bases, the J end lost 0 bases, and 12 bases lay between the germline ends. The CDR3 contains 16 residues. CDR3 protein: CASSFWIGGSYNEQFF. In DNA form, the CDR3 reads TGTGCCAGCAGTTTTTGGATCGGTGGCTCCTACAATGAGCAGTTCTTC.

The J gene is TRBJ2-1, the V gene TRBV11-3; 9 bases match TRBD2. This CDR3 spans 15 amino acids. Germline loops: CDR1 SGHNT, CDR2 YENEEA. J was trimmed by 6 bases and V by 2 bases; bases with no gene match: 5. The CDR3 coding sequence is TGTGCCAGCAGCTTATTAGCGGGAGCTCTCAATGAGCAGTTCTTC. It encodes CASSLLAGALNEQFF.

This clonotype was seen ten or more times. The chain is built from TRBV7-8 and TRBJ2-7, with D perhaps matching TRBD2 (6 bases). Germline V gene lookup returns CDR1 SGHVS and CDR2 FQNEAQ. The V end was cut by 5 bases, the J end by 3 bases, with 20 bases between. CDR3 length equals 16 residues. CDR3 loop: CASSPIRDLKNYEQYF. For the CDR3, the DNA is TGTGCCAGCAGCCCGATCCGGGACTTGAAAAACTACGAGCAGTACTTC.

This clonotype was seen only a few times. The V call is TRBV20-1, the J call TRBJ2-3; TRBD2 matches at 9 bases. The length of the CDR3 is 16 residues. Germline V gives CDR1 DFQATT, CDR2 SNEGSKA (reference sequence). The V and J ends lost 3 bases and 0 bases, in that order; junction bases with no gene match: 7. The CDR3 DNA reads as TGCAGTGCTAGTTTCAGACTAGCGGTTAGCACAGATACGCAGTATTTT. It translates to CSASFRLAVSTDTQYF.

Comments on this clonotype: Possible read error: a much larger clone is one base away. The CDR3 is CASSFSGGRTYEQYF. Written as DNA, the CDR3 is TGTGCCAGCAGCTTTTCAGGCGGGAGGACCTACGAGCAGTACTTC. The chain combines TRBV7-3 with TRBJ2-7; 8 bases align to TRBD2. Losses at the gene ends were 3 bases for V and 2 bases for J; bases not matched to a gene: 6. Germline V gene lookup returns CDR1 SGHTA and CDR2 FQGTGA. CDR3 length equals 15 residues.

Worth noting for this clonotype: One base away lies a much larger clone, so this may be a sequencing read error. The chain has TRBV7-2 and TRBJ2-1; 7 positions agree with TRBD2. This CDR3 comprises 15 residues. The germline CDR1 and CDR2 sequences are SGHTA and FQGNSA. CDR3 bases: TGTGCCAGCAGCCGCGGGGGAACCTCCTACAATGAGCAGCTCTTC. As protein: CASSRGGTSYNEQLF.

V usage is TRBV19 and J usage is TRBJ1-2; possibly TRBD1 for D (5 bases). V was pared by 5 bases and J by 3 bases, with 13 bases between. This CDR3 contains 14 residues. The germline gives CDR1 LNHDA, CDR2 SQIVND (reference sequence). CDR3 nucleotides: TGTGCCAGTAGTGTCTACAGGAACGACTATGGCTACACCTTC. Translation: CASSVYRNDYGYTF.

The chain recombines TRBV2 with TRBJ2-1; 11 bases fit TRBD2. CDR3 length: 15 amino acids. Germline V CDR1 and CDR2: SNHLY, FYNNEI. V lost 6 bases, J lost 4 bases, and 5 bases stayed unmatched. CDR3: CASRELAGAYNEQFF. The CDR3 nucleotides are TGTGCCAGCAGGGAACTAGCGGGAGCTTACAATGAGCAGTTCTTC.

In this sample, this clonotype turned up many times. The chain employs TRBV4-1 and TRBJ2-7; D remains unclear. The ends were cut back, 4 bases at V and 6 bases at J, with 10 bases in the middle. The CDR3 length is 12 residues. Germline CDR1 MGHRA, CDR2 YSYEKL. CDR3 loop: CASSPHGSEQYF. CDR3 nucleotide sequence: TGCGCCAGCAGCCCTCACGGATCCGAGCAGTACTTC.

There are many counts of this clonotype. This chain uses TRBV6-5 with TRBJ2-3; TRBD2 is a possible D gene (5 bases). The germline V and J ends were trimmed by 2 bases and 4 bases, with 16 bases remaining between them. Germline V gives CDR1 MNHEY, CDR2 SVGAGI. CDR3 size: 16 residues. This CDR3 is CASSYLNPSSPDTQYF. The DNA for the CDR3 is TGTGCCAGCAGTTACCTGAACCCCTCTAGCCCAGATACGCAGTATTTT.

In this sample, this clonotype turned up many times. The genes are TRBV6-5 and TRBJ2-2; D unresolved. The CDR3 sequence is 14 residues long. CDR1 MNHEY and CDR2 SVGAGI come from the germline V gene. Trimming removed 5 bases at V and 7 bases at J, with 14 bases between. In nucleotides, the CDR3 is TGTGCCAGCAGTCCTGTGACTGTTCACGGGGAGCTGTTTTTT. It specifies CASSPVTVHGELFF.

This clonotype was seen more than once but under ten times. The chain is built from TRBV7-2 and TRBJ2-5; D may be TRBD2 (6 bases). V was shortened by 1 base and J by 7 bases, with 7 bases between the two germline ends. CDR1 is SGHTA, CDR2 FQGNSA, per germline. The CDR3 length is 12 residues. The CDR3 reads CASSLVRGTQYF. The CDR3 region has the DNA TGTGCCAGCAGCTTAGTGCGGGGGACCCAGTACTTC. Filled out from reference TRBV7-2 and TRBJ2-5, the complete variable domain reads GAGVSQSPSNKVTEKGKDVELRCDPISGHTALYWYRQSLGQGLEFLIYFQGNSAPDKSGLPSDRFSAERTGGSVSTLTIQRTQQEDSAVYLCASSLVRGTQYFGPGTRLLVL.

This chain links TRBV27 with TRBJ2-7; 13 positions match TRBD2. Germline loops: CDR1 MNHEY, CDR2 SMNVEV (reference sequence). J lost 6 bases, V lost 2 bases, and 10 bases had no gene match. This CDR3 region has 17 residues. Written as DNA, the CDR3 is TGTGCCAGCAGTTTAAGGACTAGCGGGAGTCTACTCGTCGAGCAGTACTTC. Translating it yields CASSLRTSGSLLVEQYF.

Only a few counts were recorded for this clonotype. V usage is TRBV20-1 and J usage is TRBJ2-3, with D perhaps TRBD2 (5 bases). V lost 5 bases to trimming and J lost 0 bases, with 9 bases between them. The CDR3 spans 13 residues. CDR1 is DFQATT and CDR2 is SNEGSKA in the germline V gene (reference sequence). The CDR3, as DNA: TGCAGTGCTTCCAGCGGAAGCACAGATACGCAGTATTTT. Translation gives CSASSGSTDTQYF.

This clonotype was counted between two and nine times. This rearrangement joins TRBV28 to TRBJ2-3; D is tentatively TRBD1 or TRBD2 (6 bases each). Germline CDR1 and CDR2: MDHEN and SYDVKM. The CDR3 has 13 residues. V shed 11 bases and J shed 2 bases, with 14 bases lying between them. The chain's CDR3 is CAWGRGATDTQYF. Written as DNA, the CDR3 is TGTGCCTGGGGGCGGGGAGCCACAGATACGCAGTATTTT.

This clonotype was counted only a few times. This chain uses TRBV25-1 with TRBJ2-2, with no clear D. The germline gives CDR1 MGHDK, CDR2 SYGVNS. The CDR3 totals 13 residues. V lost 8 bases, J lost 6 bases, and 13 bases lay in between. The CDR3 loop is CASRRTQAGELFF. CDR3 bases: TGTGCCAGCCGACGGACCCAGGCCGGGGAGCTGTTTTTT. The full variable domain, completed using reference TRBV25-1 and TRBJ2-2, is EADIYQTPRYLVIGTGKKITLECSQTMGHDKMYWYQQDPGMELHLIHYSYGVNSTEKGDLSSESTVSRIRTEHFPLTLESARPSHTSQYLCASRRTQAGELFFGEGSRLTVL.

In this sample, this clonotype turned up a few times. This rearrangement joins TRBV11-2 to TRBJ2-3; no clear D. The ends were cut back, 1 base at V and 6 bases at J, with 2 bases in the middle. The germline CDR1 and CDR2 sequences are SGHAT and FQNNGV. This CDR3 has 11 amino acids. CDR3 loop: CASSLADTQYF. For the CDR3, the DNA is TGTGCCAGCAGCTTAGCGGATACGCAGTATTTT.

This clonotype was counted a few times. The chain employs TRBV28 and TRBJ2-7; 12 positions match TRBD2. Trimming at V came to 2 bases and at J to 2 bases, leaving 16 bases not matched to a gene. The CDR3 sequence is 20 residues long. Germline V CDR1 and CDR2: MDHEN, SYDVKM. The chain's CDR3 is CASSLKFALASGRGTYEQYF. CDR3 sequence (DNA): TGTGCCAGCAGTTTAAAGTTCGCTTTGGCTAGCGGGAGGGGAACCTACGAGCAGTACTTC.

There are many counts of this clonotype. This chain links TRBV7-2 with TRBJ2-1; 12 positions agree with TRBD2. The CDR3 sequence is 18 residues long. The V gene end was trimmed by 1 base and the J gene end by 4 bases; junction bases not matched to a gene: 8. Germline CDR1 and CDR2: SGHTA and FQGNSA. Here the CDR3 reads CASSLGPGLAGQYNEQFF. Here the CDR3 DNA reads TGTGCCAGCAGCTTAGGTCCCGGACTAGCGGGACAGTACAATGAGCAGTTCTTC.

This clonotype was recorded once. The chain joins TRBV28 to TRBJ1-6; TRBD1 agrees at 8 bases. The CDR3 is 14 residues long. Germline values: CDR1 MDHEN, CDR2 SYDVKM. Losses at the gene ends were 8 bases for V and 7 bases for J; bases not matched to a gene: 7. CDR3 residues: CASSGQGENSPLHF. Written as DNA, the CDR3 is TGTGCCAGCTCAGGACAGGGTGAGAATTCACCCCTCCACTTT.

The chain couples TRBV18 to TRBJ2-2; TRBD1 matches at 7 bases. The CDR3 contains 15 residues. J gave up 0 bases and V 4 bases, and 2 bases lay outside the gene matches. The germline CDR1 and CDR2 sequences are KGHSH and LQKENI. The CDR3 loop is CASSRDSANTGELFF. The CDR3 DNA reads as TGTGCCAGCTCACGGGACAGTGCGAACACCGGGGAGCTGTTTTTT.

This clonotype was found a few times. The chain employs TRBV28 and TRBJ2-7, with no clear D. This CDR3 spans 14 amino acids. CDR1 is MDHEN, CDR2 SYDVKM, per germline. Trimming pared 7 bases from V and 5 bases from J, leaving 18 bases between. CDR3: CASTRSPGRNEQYF. CDR3 nucleotides: TGTGCCAGCACCCGGAGCCCGGGCCGCAACGAGCAGTACTTC.

The CDR3 DNA is TGTGCCAGCAGTGGACAGACAGGGGCGCCTGGCTACACCTTC. It encodes CASSGQTGAPGYTF. The genes are TRBV27 and TRBJ1-2; TRBD1 aligns across 8 bases. The CDR3 contains 14 residues. V shed 5 bases, J shed 7 bases, and the junction held 9 bases outside the gene matches. Germline CDR1 and CDR2: MNHEY and SMNVEV (reference sequence).